This TCR beta chain was found in a study of cytomegalovirus exposure and HLA in healthy donors. Remarks on this clone: Its matching antigen is unknown.

V shed 2 bases, J shed 6 bases, and the junction held 7 bases outside the gene matches. The germline CDR1 and CDR2 sequences are MNHEY and SVGAGI. This CDR3 comprises 15 residues. Sequencing used immunoSEQ multiplex PCR; TCRdb keeps in-frame clones, though not all of them. The sample lists about 240,000 clones; around 86% were seen once. Broader study findings: Accounts indicate the classifier identified cytomegalovirus status with strong specificity and sensitivity. Most TCR sequences showed up rarely, but some public TCRs showed up in many donors. The authors enumerated over 150 TCR beta chains as linked to cytomegalovirus.

The chain combines TRBV6-5 with TRBJ2-1, with 7 bases fitting TRBD2. The clonotype originates from a woman in her twenties or thirties in good health and CMV-seropositive. The sample taken for sequencing was PBMCs. The CDR3 DNA reads TGTGCCAGCAGTTACGGGGCGGGAGTCGGCAATGAGCAGTTCTTC. Translated: CASSYGAGVGNEQFF.